The source of this TCR beta chain is a study of CD8 T cells in Susac syndrome. RNA in amounts of roughly 0.5 to 1 ug was reverse transcribed with random hexamers. The authors amplified TCR beta CDR3 across 54 Vbeta and 13 Jbeta using immunoSEQ multiplex PCR. TCRdb re-derived calls from the immunoSEQ multiplex PCR reads in MiXCR, one entry per CDR3 protein. The data contain about 50,000 distinct CDR3 sequences, 93% of them singletons. Sequencing of TCR beta was undertaken in CD8+ and CD4+ T cells derived from blood. Negative isolation yielded CD8+ and CD4+ T cells; FACS enriched TEMRA cells. The length of the CDR3 is 14 residues. V dropped 3 bases and J dropped 7 bases, with 15 bases sitting between them. Looked up from germline, CDR1 is SNHLY and CDR2 is FYNNEI.

The V and J genes are TRBV2 and TRBJ2-5; maybe TRBD1 (6 bases). The sample comprised CD8+ T cells from PBMCs. This sequence was found in a human donor with multiple sclerosis. In nucleotides, the CDR3 is TGTGCCAGCAGTGAGGCCCCCAAAGGGGGGACCCAGTACTTC. Residues: CASSEAPKGGTQYF.